This is a list of T cell receptor beta chains from one sample in a study of regulatory T cells in long-lasting Graves disease. One entry per CDR3 protein results from TCRdb running MiXCR on the multiplex PCR reads. The sample holds 400,000 to 500,000 distinct CDR3 sequences; under 25% are singletons and the top ten take approximately 7.8%. The specimen was peripheral blood mononuclear cells (PBMCs), collected when the disease was refractory, from a patient treated with antithyroid drugs. The receptors were gathered from a female donor with Graves disease. Both conserved end residues are part of each CDR3. The order of the fields is V gene, clone size, CDR3 length, J gene, D gene, CDR3 protein, CDR3 DNA. D genes are given only for firm matches. For some rows the clone size is stated as once, few or many, or as a class when expanded; others skip it.

TRBV7-8	-	14	TRBJ2-2	TRBD2	CASVGLAGAGELFF	TGTGCCAGCGTCGGGCTAGCGGGAGCCGGGGAGCTGTTTTTT
TRBV7-3	many	14	TRBJ2-2	-	CASSWDGGPGELFF	TGTGCCAGCAGCTGGGATGGGGGACCCGGGGAGCTGTTTTTT
TRBV3-1	-	17	TRBJ1-1	TRBD1	CASSHFLQGQGNTEAFF	TGTGCCAGCAGCCATTTCCTTCAAGGACAGGGGAACACTGAAGCTTTCTTT
TRBV6-1	few	16	TRBJ2-7	TRBD2	CASKTGLAGTNYEQYF	TGTGCCAGCAAAACGGGACTAGCGGGAACTAACTACGAGCAGTACTTC
TRBV5-1	few	15	TRBJ1-1	-	CASSLVWGMNTEAFF	TGCGCCAGCAGCTTGGTTTGGGGGATGAACACTGAAGCTTTCTTT
TRBV5-1	-	16	TRBJ1-6	TRBD1	CASSWGQGANNSPLHF	TGCGCCAGCAGCTGGGGACAGGGGGCAAACAATTCACCCCTCCACTTT
TRBV5-1	-	16	TRBJ2-5	-	CASSLGATEPVETQYF	TGCGCCAGCAGCTTGGGGGCCACGGAACCAGTGGAGACCCAGTACTTC
TRBV30	few	15	TRBJ1-6	-	CAWRSVASYNSPLHF	TGTGCCTGGAGGAGTGTGGCTTCCTATAATTCACCCCTCCACTTT
TRBV2	many	13	TRBJ1-5	-	CASREGGLQPQHF	TGTGCCAGCAGGGAGGGGGGGCTTCAGCCCCAGCATTTT
TRBV20-1	few	17	TRBJ2-1	-	CSARDITGTLPSDEQFF	TGCAGTGCTAGAGATATAACCGGGACTCTCCCGTCGGATGAGCAGTTCTTC
TRBV7-2	many	13	TRBJ1-5	-	CASSPHGDQPQHF	TGTGCCAGCAGCCCCCATGGGGATCAGCCCCAGCATTTT
TRBV6-1	many	15	TRBJ1-2	TRBD1	CASSAQGEGVYGYTF	TGTGCCAGCAGTGCCCAGGGGGAAGGGGTCTATGGCTACACCTTC
TRBV20-1	-	16	TRBJ2-7	-	CSAREGMGGIGYEQYF	TGCAGTGCTAGAGAGGGGATGGGGGGCATTGGGTACGAGCAGTACTTC
TRBV20-1	-	14	TRBJ2-5	TRBD2	CSGRTSGLQETQYF	TGCAGTGGCCGGACTAGCGGCCTTCAAGAGACCCAGTACTTC
TRBV6-1	many	15	TRBJ1-1	-	CASSAWGELNTEAFF	TGTGCCAGCAGTGCGTGGGGAGAATTGAACACTGAAGCTTTCTTT
TRBV6-1	many	13	TRBJ2-7	TRBD1	CASRDRAIYEQYF	TGTGCCAGCAGGGACAGGGCGATCTACGAGCAGTACTTC
TRBV9	few	13	TRBJ1-1	-	CASSVDSDTEAFF	TGTGCCAGCAGCGTAGATTCAGACACTGAAGCTTTCTTT
TRBV2	many	15	TRBJ2-3	-	CASSELLGSTDTQYF	TGTGCCAGCAGTGAGTTGCTAGGAAGCACAGATACGCAGTATTTT
TRBV6-5	many	15	TRBJ1-2	-	CASSYGRGRGYGYTF	TGTGCCAGCAGTTACGGTCGAGGGAGAGGCTATGGCTACACCTTC
TRBV7-9	many	17	TRBJ2-5	TRBD2	CASSSILKLAGGETQYF	TGTGCCAGCAGCTCGATTCTAAAGCTAGCGGGAGGCGAGACCCAGTACTTC
TRBV30	-	13	TRBJ2-5	-	CAWSPDRPGAQYF	TGTGCCTGGAGCCCGGACCGGCCGGGAGCCCAGTACTTC
TRBV6-1	many	13	TRBJ1-1	-	CASNTGWLTEAFF	TGTGCCAGCAATACAGGGTGGTTGACTGAAGCTTTCTTT
TRBV7-2	many	11	TRBJ1-2	-	CASSLGGSYTF	TGTGCCAGCAGCTTGGGGGGATCGTACACCTTC
TRBV4-2	few	14	TRBJ1-5	-	CASALEQDNQPQHF	TGTGCCAGCGCTTTGGAACAGGACAATCAGCCCCAGCATTTT
TRBV10-3	-	15	TRBJ2-1	TRBD2	CAISEMGTRNNEQFF	TGTGCCATCAGTGAGATGGGGACTAGGAACAATGAGCAGTTCTTC
TRBV25-1	few	12	TRBJ1-6	-	CASSFYDSPLHF	TGTGCCAGCAGCTTCTACGATTCACCCCTCCACTTT
TRBV6-2/TRBV6-3	many	13	TRBJ2-2	-	CASSYGVSWELFF	TGTGCCAGCAGTTACGGCGTTTCCTGGGAGCTGTTTTTT
TRBV14	-	15	TRBJ1-1	TRBD1	CASSQRTGANTEAFF	TGTGCCAGCAGCCAAAGGACAGGGGCGAACACTGAAGCTTTCTTT
TRBV29-1	many	13	TRBJ2-7	-	CSVEWGRGYEQYF	TGCAGCGTTGAATGGGGCAGGGGCTACGAGCAGTACTTC
TRBV5-1	once	13	TRBJ2-5	-	CASSVGRKETQYF	TGCGCCAGCAGCGTGGGACGGAAAGAGACCCAGTACTTC
TRBV28	many	13	TRBJ2-5	TRBD1	CASSPTGEETQYF	TGTGCCAGCAGCCCGACAGGGGAGGAGACCCAGTACTTC
TRBV5-1	-	13	TRBJ1-1	-	CASSLYRGLEAFF	TGCGCCAGCAGCTTGTACCGGGGACTTGAAGCTTTCTTT
TRBV9	-	12	TRBJ2-5	-	CASSVGDETQYF	TGTGCCAGCAGCGTAGGGGACGAGACCCAGTACTTC
TRBV2	once	12	TRBJ1-2	-	CARQEANYGYTF	TGTGCCAGGCAAGAGGCTAACTATGGCTACACCTTC
TRBV6-1	many	15	TRBJ1-5	-	CASSDIGRSNQPQHF	TGTGCCAGCAGTGACATTGGGCGGAGCAATCAGCCCCAGCATTTT
TRBV5-1	-	14	TRBJ2-7	-	CASSLEARSYEQYF	TGCGCCAGCAGCTTGGAGGCTAGATCCTACGAGCAGTACTTC
TRBV5-1	few	15	TRBJ1-6	-	CASSLEGTYNSPLHF	TGCGCCAGCAGCTTGGAAGGGACGTATAATTCACCCCTCCACTTT
TRBV6-1	-	14	TRBJ1-1	-	CASSLLQGSGEAFF	TGTGCCAGCAGCCTCCTACAGGGTAGCGGTGAAGCTTTCTTT
TRBV7-9	many	14	TRBJ2-7	-	CASSSGLETYEQYF	TGTGCCAGCAGCTCGGGACTTGAAACATACGAGCAGTACTTC
TRBV2	once	13	TRBJ2-1	-	CASSRGGLGEQFF	TGTGCCAGCAGTCGGGGCGGGCTCGGGGAGCAGTTCTTC
TRBV13	few	16	TRBJ2-5	TRBD2	CASQQTGLAGVETQYF	TGTGCCAGCCAACAAACGGGACTAGCGGGAGTAGAGACCCAGTACTTC
TRBV10-3	few	18	TRBJ2-1	TRBD2	CAIRTGLAGGNSYNEQFF	TGTGCCATCAGAACGGGACTAGCGGGAGGGAATTCCTACAATGAGCAGTTCTTC
TRBV5-1	few	14	TRBJ1-2	-	CASSLGPYDYGYTF	TGCGCCAGCAGCTTGGGCCCTTATGACTATGGCTACACCTTC
TRBV3-1	few	15	TRBJ1-1	-	CASSPEAIMNTEAFF	TGTGCCAGCAGCCCCGAGGCGATTATGAACACTGAAGCTTTCTTT
TRBV2	many	14	TRBJ2-7	TRBD2	CASSGLAGGDEQYF	TGTGCCAGCAGTGGCTTAGCGGGAGGCGACGAGCAGTACTTC
TRBV29-1	few	10	TRBJ2-5	-	CSVGPGTQYF	TGCAGCGTTGGCCCTGGGACCCAGTACTTC
TRBV30	few	12	TRBJ1-1	-	CACQTANTEAFF	TGTGCCTGTCAGACAGCGAACACTGAAGCTTTCTTT
TRBV30	few	16	TRBJ2-7	TRBD2	CAWSGGTSGRGLEQYF	TGTGCCTGGAGTGGGGGGACTAGCGGGAGGGGGCTCGAGCAGTACTTC
TRBV29-1	-	15	TRBJ2-3	TRBD2	CSVDGLAGGPATQYF	TGCAGCGTTGACGGGCTAGCGGGCGGTCCAGCTACGCAGTATTTT
TRBV2	-	15	TRBJ2-2	-	CASSDPGRNTGELFF	TGTGCCAGCAGTGACCCCGGGAGGAACACCGGGGAGCTGTTTTTT
TRBV7-2	many	12	TRBJ2-7	-	CASSLVRHEQYF	TGTGCCAGCAGCTTGGTTCGCCACGAGCAGTACTTC
TRBV29-1	many	13	TRBJ2-7	-	CSVEGGNSYEQYF	TGCAGCGTTGAAGGGGGTAACTCCTACGAGCAGTACTTC
TRBV5-1	many	14	TRBJ1-4	-	CASRPDRPNEKLFF	TGCGCCAGCAGACCTGACAGACCTAATGAAAAACTGTTTTTT
TRBV10-3	-	12	TRBJ1-5	-	CAISEGTQPQHF	TGTGCCATCAGTGAGGGTACACAGCCCCAGCATTTT
TRBV7-3	once	18	TRBJ2-6	TRBD1	CASSLTAGGRAGANVLTF	TGTGCCAGCAGCTTAACGGCAGGGGGACGCGCTGGGGCCAACGTCCTGACTTTC
TRBV6-1	-	15	TRBJ1-5	-	CASSRGPWGNQPQHF	TGTGCCAGCAGCCGCGGGCCCTGGGGCAATCAGCCCCAGCATTTT
TRBV7-6	many	16	TRBJ1-2	-	CASSFINRDQGYGYTF	TGTGCCAGCAGCTTTATCAACCGGGATCAGGGCTATGGCTACACCTTC
TRBV27	few	18	TRBJ2-6	-	CASSFRRQVSSGANVLTF	TGTGCCAGCAGTTTTCGCCGGCAGGTCAGCTCTGGGGCCAACGTCCTGACTTTC
TRBV20-1	few	11	TRBJ2-7	-	CSAPYSYEQYF	TGCAGTGCTCCCTATTCGTACGAGCAGTACTTC